The TCR beta chain under discussion was sequenced for a study of blood T cell repertoires in COVID-19. Study background: Material from acute and convalescent COVID-19 was sourced from the United States, Italy and Spain. T cells, B-cell-depleted T cells, or PBMCs provided the cDNA or gDNA that served as material.

Assignment of participants to cohorts was predicated upon participant-reported clinical history. Germline CDR1 reads MDHEN; CDR2 reads SYDVKM. This CDR3 is 16 amino acids long. The J segment lost 1 base and the V segment lost 6 bases, leaving 7 bases of the junction unmatched. Source study methods: Amplification of reference gene primers provided the estimated nucleated cell counts. Profiling relied on immunoSEQ multiplex PCR, and the TCRdb table lists in-frame clones only, not all of them. V and J calls plus clone size are reproduced from that table; the DNA served to infer D and trimming. The data show fewer than 500,000 clones, about 90% seen once.

The J gene is TRBJ2-3, the V gene TRBV28, with 10 bases lining up with TRBD2. Material: PBMCs or T cells enriched from blood (not recorded which). The TCR sequence derives from a woman aged 18-29 years with acute COVID-19. CDR3 residues: CASRPPSGGGTDTQYF. The CDR3 DNA is TGTGCCAGCAGGCCTCCGAGCGGGGGGGGCACAGATACGCAGTATTTT.